These T cell receptor beta chains were read from a single sample in a study of early T cells in non-severe SARS-CoV-2 infection. TCRdb processed the 5' RACE reads anew with MiXCR; each CDR3 protein has one entry. The sample contains roughly 28,000 distinct CDR3 sequences, about 4.5% of which appear only once. Input material: whole blood. Every receptor here comes from an adult who was a healthcare worker with PCR-confirmed SARS-CoV-2 infection or an uninfected control (not recorded which). Each CDR3 is given with its conserved first and last residue. D genes are given only for firm matches. Size is omitted from some rows. Given values are once, few, many or a class for expanded clones.

abundance	d_gene	v_gene	j_gene	CDR3aa	CDR3nt
many	TRBD1	TRBV11-3	TRBJ1-4	CASSLSWGQRNEKLFF	TGTGCCAGCAGCTTATCTTGGGGACAGCGAAATGAAAAACTGTTTTTT
many	TRBD1	TRBV7-2	TRBJ2-2	CASSLVRGLITGELFF	TGTGCCAGCAGCTTAGTCAGGGGGCTTATCACCGGGGAGCTGTTTTTT
many	TRBD1	TRBV20-1	TRBJ2-7	CSARSGPGQEEWYEQYF	TGCAGTGCTAGATCCGGCCCTGGACAGGAGGAGTGGTACGAGCAGTACTTC
many	NA	TRBV15	TRBJ2-5	CATSRETSPNSRVTQYF	TGTGCCACCAGCAGAGAGACCTCCCCCAACAGCCGGGTTACCCAGTACTTC
many	NA	TRBV5-4	TRBJ2-7	CASSLAPTGYEQYF	TGTGCCAGCAGCTTGGCTCCCACGGGCTACGAGCAGTACTTC
many	TRBD2	TRBV5-8	TRBJ2-1	CASRLAGGPSEQFF	TGTGCCAGCAGACTAGCGGGAGGGCCCAGTGAGCAGTTCTTC
few	TRBD2	TRBV5-4	TRBJ2-2	CASSSGGAGPANTGELFF	TGTGCCAGCAGCTCCGGGGGGGCGGGTCCCGCGAACACCGGGGAGCTGTTTTTT
NA	TRBD2	TRBV2	TRBJ2-1	CASSEFSGSYNEQFF	TGTGCCAGCAGTGAATTTAGCGGGTCTTACAATGAGCAGTTCTTC
many	NA	TRBV6-2/TRBV6-3	TRBJ1-2	CASSYGQYGYTF	TGTGCCAGCAGTTACGGGCAGTATGGCTACACCTTC
many	NA	TRBV20-1	TRBJ2-5	CSARDSVRQETQYF	TGCAGTGCTAGAGATAGCGTAAGGCAAGAGACCCAGTACTTC
many	TRBD2	TRBV13	TRBJ2-3	CASSFQGLAGSDTQYF	TGTGCCAGCAGCTTCCAGGGACTAGCGGGATCAGATACGCAGTATTTT
few	NA	TRBV27	TRBJ2-1	CASSLAESSYNEQFF	TGTGCCAGCAGTTTAGCAGAAAGCTCCTACAATGAGCAGTTCTTC
many	TRBD2	TRBV4-1	TRBJ2-1	CASSQPSSGSYNEQFF	TGCGCCAGCAGCCAACCGTCTAGCGGGAGTTACAATGAGCAGTTCTTC
many	TRBD1	TRBV6-5	TRBJ2-3	CASHRTGRTDTQYF	TGTGCCAGCCACCGGACAGGGCGCACAGATACGCAGTATTTT
few	NA	TRBV20-1	TRBJ2-1	CSARGNGPFSYNEQFF	TGCAGTGCTAGAGGGAATGGACCCTTCTCCTACAATGAGCAGTTCTTC
many	TRBD2	TRBV27	TRBJ2-5	CASSPDIGTSDPWEETQYF	TGTGCCAGCAGCCCGGATATCGGGACTAGCGACCCGTGGGAAGAGACCCAGTACTTC
few	NA	TRBV12-3/TRBV12-4	TRBJ1-1	CASTSIDREAFF	TGTGCCAGCACTAGTATTGACAGGGAAGCTTTCTTT
many	NA	TRBV5-1	TRBJ2-2	CASSFNGPANTGELFF	TGCGCCAGCAGCTTTAACGGGCCCGCGAACACCGGGGAGCTGTTTTTT
few	TRBD1	TRBV6-5	TRBJ1-6	CASSYGTGKNSPLHF	TGTGCCAGCAGTTACGGGACAGGAAAAAATTCACCCCTCCACTTT
many	NA	TRBV4-3	TRBJ2-1	CASSQDGNSWTQFF	TGCGCCAGCAGCCAAGATGGGAACTCCTGGACTCAGTTCTTC
many	TRBD2	TRBV10-3	TRBJ2-7	CAISESLAGGQYEQYF	TGTGCCATCAGTGAGTCATTAGCGGGAGGCCAGTACGAGCAGTACTTC
many	NA	TRBV12-3/TRBV12-4	TRBJ1-5	CASNRGSNQPQHF	TGTGCCAGCAACCGAGGAAGCAATCAGCCCCAGCATTTT
NA	NA	TRBV15	TRBJ2-2	CATSRVGNGELFF	TGTGCCACCAGCAGAGTTGGAAACGGGGAGCTGTTTTTT
few	NA	TRBV4-1	TRBJ1-5	CASRLTAGESNQPQHF	TGCGCCAGCAGGCTGACGGCCGGAGAAAGCAATCAGCCCCAGCATTTT
many	NA	TRBV11-2	TRBJ2-1	CASSLDRASKFF	TGTGCCAGCAGCTTAGATAGGGCTAGTAAGTTCTTC
many	NA	TRBV20-1	TRBJ2-7	CSARDYRSSYEQYF	TGCAGTGCTAGAGATTACAGGTCCTCCTACGAGCAGTACTTC
many	NA	TRBV20-1	TRBJ2-7	CSAILVTYEQYF	TGCAGTGCTATATTGGTTACCTACGAGCAGTACTTC
many	TRBD2	TRBV19	TRBJ2-1	CASSTTRVAGGIGIEQFF	TGTGCCAGTAGTACCACTCGGGTAGCGGGAGGAATAGGGATTGAGCAGTTCTTC
few	NA	TRBV12-5	TRBJ1-1	CASGPSVSAEAFF	TGTGCTAGTGGTCCGTCGGTGAGCGCTGAAGCTTTCTTT
many	TRBD1	TRBV20-1	TRBJ2-3	CSARDRGDTQYF	TGCAGTGCTAGGGACAGGGGAGATACGCAGTATTTT
many	NA	TRBV7-9	TRBJ2-7	CASSLEGREQYF	TGTGCCAGCAGCTTAGAAGGTCGGGAGCAGTACTTC
many	NA	TRBV4-3	TRBJ2-2	CASSQGSGMPGELFF	TGCGCCAGCAGCCAAGGGTCAGGGATGCCCGGGGAGCTGTTTTTT